This T cell receptor (beta chain) was recovered during a study of OX40 agonist ivuxolimab in advanced cancers. At baseline, cycle 4 day 1, and cycle 7 day 1, blood was sampled. Study findings and constraints: At doses 0.1 to 3.0 mg/kg, CD4+ and CD8+ clones expanded. Antigen targets of the expanded peripheral T cells went undetermined.

The protocol was immunoSEQ multiplex PCR, while the TCRdb copy is restricted to in-frame clones and leaves out a portion. This table holds about 49,000 clones, roughly 94% found once. As regards this clone: What it binds is unknown.

The source of this sequence is an adult with an advanced solid tumor such as melanoma, head and neck, liver or kidney cancer. This sample comprised CD4+ or CD8+ T cells sorted from blood, obtained in a trial of the OX40 agonist ivuxolimab.

The CDR3 region is CASSERLGTSGDSYEQYF. In DNA, the CDR3 is TGTGCCAGCAGTGAAAGATTAGGGACTAGCGGGGATAGTTACGAGCAGTACTTC. The rearrangement joins TRBV2 to TRBJ2-5, with 13 bases fitting TRBD2. The J call may be wrong; the DNA end is better matched by TRBJ2-7. CDR1 and CDR2 from the germline V gene are SNHLY and FYNNEI. This CDR3 region has 18 residues.